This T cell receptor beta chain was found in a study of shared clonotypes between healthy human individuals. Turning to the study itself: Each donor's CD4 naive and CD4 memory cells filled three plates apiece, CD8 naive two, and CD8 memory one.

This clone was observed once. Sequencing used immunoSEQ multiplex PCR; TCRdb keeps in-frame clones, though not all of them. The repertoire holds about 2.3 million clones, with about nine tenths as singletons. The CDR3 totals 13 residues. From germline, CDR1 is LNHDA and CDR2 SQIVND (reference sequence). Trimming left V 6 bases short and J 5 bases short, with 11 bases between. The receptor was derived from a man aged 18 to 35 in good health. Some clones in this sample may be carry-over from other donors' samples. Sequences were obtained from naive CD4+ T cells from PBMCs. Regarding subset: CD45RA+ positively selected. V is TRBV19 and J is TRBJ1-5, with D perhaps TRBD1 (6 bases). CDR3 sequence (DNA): TGTGCCAGTAGAGGACAGCTCTATCAGCCCCAGCATTTT. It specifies CASRGQLYQPQHF.